The 5 T cell receptor beta chains below were found in one sample sequenced in a study of CD8+CD57+ T cells in acquired aplastic anemia. All sequencing subjects had displayed CD8+CD57+ cell expansion on flow cytometry. Researchers used genomic DNA as the template to profile TCR beta VDJ and CDR3. Using its own MiXCR run on the reads, TCRdb lists one record per CDR3 protein. Among 150,000 to 200,000 distinct CDR3 sequences, around half were seen once, and the ten largest hold roughly 29%. Sequenced sample: sorted CD4+, CD8+, or CD8+CD57+ T cells (not recorded which) from PBMCs. The receptors stem from a human donor with aplastic anemia.

The chain employs TRBV12-3 or TRBV12-4 and TRBJ2-2; D call uncertain. Between the trimmed V and J ends, which lost 5 bases and 1 base, there was a span of 8 bases. This CDR3 spans 14 amino acids. DNA of the CDR3: TGTGCCAGCAGTCCGAGACGGAACACCGGGGAGCTGTTTTTT. This translates into CASSPRRNTGELFF.

Remarks on this clonotype: The conserved closing phenylalanine or tryptophan is absent in this CDR3, likely reflecting a read error. The rearrangement joins TRBV10-3 to TRBJ2-7; 7 bases are a match to TRBD2. The CDR3 sequence is 16 residues long. Germline lookup yields CDR1 ENHRY and CDR2 SYGVKD. The DNA of the CDR3 is TGTGCCAGCAGTTTCGACATAGCCGGGAGGAGCTACGAGCAGTACCTC. It codes for CASSFDIAGRSYEQYL.

This chain joins TRBV7-3 and TRBJ2-2; tentatively, D is TRBD2 (5 bases). The length of the CDR3 is 16 residues. CDR1 SGHTA and CDR2 FQGTGA come from the germline V gene. V was shortened by 5 bases and J by 1 base, with 14 bases between the two germline ends. CDR3 sequence: CASSHAPRENTGELFF. The CDR3, as DNA: TGTGCCAGCAGCCACGCTCCACGGGAGAACACCGGGGAGCTGTTTTTT.

This clonotype was seen at least ten times. The genes are TRBV16 and TRBJ2-7; D unresolved. V was clipped by 0 bases and J by 0 bases, with 9 bases between them. The CDR3 contains 15 residues. The germline CDR1 and CDR2 sequences are KGHSY and FQNENV. CDR3 sequence (DNA): TGTGCCAGCAGCCAATCCTTAACGAGCTCCTACGAGCAGTACTTC. It is translated as CASSQSLTSSYEQYF.

This clonotype was seen at least ten times. The CDR3: CASSLYGQASTDTQYF. The CDR3 region has the DNA TGTGCCAGCAGCTTATACGGCCAGGCGAGCACAGATACGCAGTATTTT. This chain uses TRBV7-9 with TRBJ2-3; D remains ambiguous. CDR3 size: 16 residues. Germline loops: CDR1 SEHNR, CDR2 FQNEAQ (reference sequence). V lost 2 bases and J lost 0, with 12 bases in between.